This TCR beta chain came from a study of shared clonotypes between healthy human individuals (dated by TCRdb to 2020 to 2022). General notes on the study: A couple of women and a few men aged 18 to 49 years were included in the cohort. For each donor, CD4 naive and CD4 memory were each given three plates, CD8 naive was given two plates, and CD8 memory was given one plate. The study deeply sequenced blood TCR repertoires of about 5 healthy adults to estimate repertoire size and the extent of clonotype sharing between individuals. Leukapheresis yielded between about 0.9 and 9 billion PBMCs per donor. To increase sequencing depth and limit assay-specific biases, different laboratories used diverse techniques to prepare libraries and sequence TCR repertoires. Broader findings and caveats from the paper: Estimated clonotype richness was generally larger for naive than for memory subsets. Higher generation probabilities were observed for clonotypes shared by all four sorted-subset donors than for non-shared clonotypes. Because the study included a small number of donors, the genetic and exposure-history diversity represented was limited. Incomplete sequencing was indicated by rarefaction of sorted-subset datasets, despite the large sequencing depth. Pairwise subsampling led to the expectation that sequencing depth would affect the degree of clonotype sharing among donors. Sharing across a few donors was observed for about 4.8% of naive CD4, over 3% of naive CD8, 2% to 2.5% of memory CD4, and less than 0.45% of memory CD8 clonotypes. Sampling was restricted to blood, and TCR repertoires in tissue are likely to differ from TCR repertoires in blood.

Details on this clone: The target of this receptor is not known. No clone much larger than this one lies a single base away; base qualities are absent.

TCR CDR3 regions were amplified from genomic DNA by multiplex PCR using the deep immunoSEQ assay. Extracted genomic DNA from each cell subset was spread evenly across all wells of several immunoSEQ 96-well plates, with each plate serving as a replicate. For sorted subsets, about 200 ng genomic DNA, equal to some 28,000 T cell genomes, was loaded into each replicate PCR. The purified libraries were quantified using a Qubit 3.0 fluorometer, sized with a Bioanalyzer 2100, and then quantified again using the KAPA Library Quantification kit. A separate single-read 150-cycle Illumina NextSeq 550 flow cell was used to sequence each immunoSEQ 96-well plate. In the paper's pipeline: The immunoSEQ output contained only junctional sequences without quality scores, so filtering could not match that applied to full-length reads. To assign V/J genes and CDR3, sequences were annotated against IMGT germline references using PyIR, a Python wrapper for IgBLAST v1.9. Reads with weak V/J assignments (E-value above 1e-6), missing CDR3, stop codons, out-of-frame junctions, or ambiguous translated residues were removed. V3J clonotypes were defined as sequences sharing the same inferred V gene, J gene, and CDR3 amino acid sequence. The percentage overlap between two repertoires was calculated by dividing the number of shared unique clonotypes by the size of the smaller repertoire. Repertoire richness was assessed with RTK rarefaction, the Chao1 estimator, and Recon v2.1 estimates of unobserved clonotypes. Generation probabilities were computed with OLGA for all TCRbeta clonotypes obtained by the gDNA method from several donors. Not all clones reach the TCRdb copy of this immuneACCESS table, which keeps in-frame sequences only. Checked studies attribute under half of the gap to unresolved V genes and leave the rest unexplained. D and trimming come from the DNA, and the V and J calls and clone size come from that table. The table for this sample lists some 2.1 million clones; roughly 95% of them were counted only once. The top ten constitute more than 1.5% of the sample.

CD8 naive samples consisted of CD45RO-negative cells that were positively selected for CCR7, yielding a CD45RA+CCR7+ population without TemRA cells. Healthy HIV-negative adults with no recently reported acute infections or vaccinations were included as donors. Every donor was a Caucasian adult living in Nashville, Tennessee, USA. After blood collection by leukapheresis, PBMCs were isolated using Ficoll-Histopaque density gradient centrifugation and then cryopreserved in the vapor phase of liquid nitrogen. Purity and quantity of every magnetically sorted T cell population were checked by analytical flow cytometry. From each sorted fraction, genomic DNA was isolated and quantified by UV absorbance on a Nanodrop 2000c. The CDR3 measures 15 amino acids from cysteine to phenylalanine. Only the CDR3 region is kept as DNA, spanning 45 bases read in frame from base 1. CDR1 SGDLS and CDR2 YYNGEE were looked up in the germline V gene. V is reduced by 0 bases and J by 6 bases, leaving a spacing of 13 bases between them.

This receptor was identified in a man between 18 and 35 years old in good health. Some clones in this sample may be carry-over from other donors' samples. The sample consisted of naive CD8+ T cells from PBMCs. Per the publication, the cell subset or site label means: CD45RA+CCR7+. Recombination connected TRBV9 to TRBJ2-1; the D gene assignment is ambiguous. The sequence in DNA is TGTGCCAGCAGCGTAGCCGGACCCCCATCCAATGAGCAGTTCTTC. This translates into CASSVAGPPSNEQFF. With all but the CDR3 taken from the reference TRBV9 and TRBJ2-1 genes, the full variable domain is: DSGVTQTPKHLITATGQRVTLRCSPRSGDLSVYWYQQSLDQGLQFLIQYYNGEERAKGNILERFSAQQFPDLHSELNLSSLELGDSALYFCASSVAGPPSNEQFFGPGTRLTVL.